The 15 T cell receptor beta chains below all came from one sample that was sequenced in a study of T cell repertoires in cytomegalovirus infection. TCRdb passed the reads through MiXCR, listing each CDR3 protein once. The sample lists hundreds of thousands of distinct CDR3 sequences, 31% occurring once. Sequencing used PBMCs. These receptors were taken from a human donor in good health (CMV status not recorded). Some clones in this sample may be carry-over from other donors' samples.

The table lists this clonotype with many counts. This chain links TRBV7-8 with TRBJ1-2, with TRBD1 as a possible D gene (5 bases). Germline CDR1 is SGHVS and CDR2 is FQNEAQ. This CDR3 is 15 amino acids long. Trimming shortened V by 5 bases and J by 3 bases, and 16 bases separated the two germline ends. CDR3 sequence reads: CASSQAGPGYYGYTF. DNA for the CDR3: TGTGCCAGCAGCCAAGCAGGGCCAGGTTACTATGGCTACACCTTC.

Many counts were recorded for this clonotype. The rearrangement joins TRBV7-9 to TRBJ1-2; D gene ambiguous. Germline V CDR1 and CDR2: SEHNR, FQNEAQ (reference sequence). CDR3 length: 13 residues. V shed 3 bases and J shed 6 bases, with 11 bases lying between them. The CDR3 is CASSLAAGNGYTF. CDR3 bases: TGTGCCAGCAGCTTGGCAGCTGGAAATGGCTACACCTTC.

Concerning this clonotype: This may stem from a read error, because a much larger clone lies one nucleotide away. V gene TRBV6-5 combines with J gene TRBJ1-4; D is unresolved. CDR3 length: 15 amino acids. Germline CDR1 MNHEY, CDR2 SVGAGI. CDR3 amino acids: CSSSYSQVPSEKLFF. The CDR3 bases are TGTTCCAGCAGTTACTCGCAGGTTCCGAGTGAAAAACTGTTTTTT.

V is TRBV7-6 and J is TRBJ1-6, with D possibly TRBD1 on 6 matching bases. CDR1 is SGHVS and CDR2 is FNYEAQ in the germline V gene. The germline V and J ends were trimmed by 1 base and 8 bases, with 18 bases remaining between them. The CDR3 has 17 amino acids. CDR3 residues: CASSLDGPGALHSPLHF. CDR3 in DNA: TGTGCCAGCAGCTTAGACGGGCCGGGGGCTCTTCATTCACCCCTCCACTTT.

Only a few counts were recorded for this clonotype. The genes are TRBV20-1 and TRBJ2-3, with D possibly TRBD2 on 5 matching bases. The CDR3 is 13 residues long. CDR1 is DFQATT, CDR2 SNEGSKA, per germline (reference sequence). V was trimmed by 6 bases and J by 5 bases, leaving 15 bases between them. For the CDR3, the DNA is TGCAGTGCCCGCGAGGGTCTGGGAGATACGCAGTATTTT. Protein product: CSAREGLGDTQYF.

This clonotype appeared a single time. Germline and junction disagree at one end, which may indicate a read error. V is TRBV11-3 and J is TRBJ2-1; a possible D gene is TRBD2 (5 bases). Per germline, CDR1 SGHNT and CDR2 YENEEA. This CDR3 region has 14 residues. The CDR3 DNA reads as TGTGTCAGCAGCTTAGATGGAGGTTACAATGAGCAGTTCTTC. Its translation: CVSSLDGGYNEQFF.

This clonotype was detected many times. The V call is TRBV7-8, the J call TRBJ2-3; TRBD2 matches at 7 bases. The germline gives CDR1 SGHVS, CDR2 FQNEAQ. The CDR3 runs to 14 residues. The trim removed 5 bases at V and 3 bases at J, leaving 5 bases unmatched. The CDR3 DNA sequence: TGTGCCAGCAGCCGTGGGAGGGTAACAGATACGCAGTATTTT. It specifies CASSRGRVTDTQYF.

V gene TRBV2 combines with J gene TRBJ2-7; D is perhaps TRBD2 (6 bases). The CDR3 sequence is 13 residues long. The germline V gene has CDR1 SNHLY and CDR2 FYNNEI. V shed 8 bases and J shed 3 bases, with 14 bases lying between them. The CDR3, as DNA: TGTGCCAGCGGGGGAGGAGAACTCTACGAGCAGTACTTC. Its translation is CASGGGELYEQYF.

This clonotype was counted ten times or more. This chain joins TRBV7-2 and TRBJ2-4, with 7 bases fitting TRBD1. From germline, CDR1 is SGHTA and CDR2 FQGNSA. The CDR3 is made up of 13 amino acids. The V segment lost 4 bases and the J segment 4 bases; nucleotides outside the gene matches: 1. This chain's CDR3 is CASSSGQKNIQYF. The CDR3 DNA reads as TGTGCCAGCAGCTCGGGACAGAAAAACATTCAGTACTTC. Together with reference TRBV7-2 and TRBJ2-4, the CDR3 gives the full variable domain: GAGVSQSPSNKVTEKGKDVELRCDPISGHTALYWYRQSLGQGLEFLIYFQGNSAPDKSGLPSDRFSAERTGGSVSTLTIQRTQQEDSAVYLCASSSGQKNIQYFGAGTRLSVL.

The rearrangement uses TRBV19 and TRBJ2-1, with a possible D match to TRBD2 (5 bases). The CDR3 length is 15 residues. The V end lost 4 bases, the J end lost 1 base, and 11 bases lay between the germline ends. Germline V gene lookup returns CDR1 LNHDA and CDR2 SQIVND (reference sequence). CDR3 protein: CASSNTRDSYNEQFF. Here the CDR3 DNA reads TGTGCCAGTAGTAACACACGGGATTCCTACAATGAGCAGTTCTTC.

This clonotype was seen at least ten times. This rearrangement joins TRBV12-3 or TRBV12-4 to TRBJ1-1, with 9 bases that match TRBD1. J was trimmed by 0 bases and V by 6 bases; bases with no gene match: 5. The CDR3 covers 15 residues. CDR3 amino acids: CASRPDRGMNTEAFF. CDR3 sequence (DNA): TGTGCCAGCAGGCCGGACAGGGGAATGAACACTGAAGCTTTCTTT.

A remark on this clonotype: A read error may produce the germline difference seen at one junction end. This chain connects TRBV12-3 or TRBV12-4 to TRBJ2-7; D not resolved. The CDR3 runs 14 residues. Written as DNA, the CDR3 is TGTGCCAGCACTTTAGCAGGTAACTCCTACGAGCAGTACTTC. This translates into CASTLAGNSYEQYF.

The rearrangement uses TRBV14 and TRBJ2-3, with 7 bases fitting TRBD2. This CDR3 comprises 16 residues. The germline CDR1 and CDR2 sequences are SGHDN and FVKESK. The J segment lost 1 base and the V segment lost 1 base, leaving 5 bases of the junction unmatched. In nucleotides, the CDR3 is TGTGCCAGCAGCCAAGTGCGGGGGTTGGGCACAGATACGCAGTATTTT. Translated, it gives CASSQVRGLGTDTQYF.

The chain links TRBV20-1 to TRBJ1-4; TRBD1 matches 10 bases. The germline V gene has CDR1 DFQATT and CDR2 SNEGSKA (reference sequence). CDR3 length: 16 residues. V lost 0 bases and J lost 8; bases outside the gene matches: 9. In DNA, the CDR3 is TGCAGTGCTAGAGAGATTGACAGGGGGCTCGGAGAAAAACTGTTTTTT. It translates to CSAREIDRGLGEKLFF.

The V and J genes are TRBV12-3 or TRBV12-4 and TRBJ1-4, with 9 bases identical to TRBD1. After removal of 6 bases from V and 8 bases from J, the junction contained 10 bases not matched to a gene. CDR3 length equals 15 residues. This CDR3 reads CASSPGQGPREKLFF. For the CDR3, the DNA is TGTGCCAGCAGCCCGGGACAGGGTCCACGCGAAAAACTGTTTTTT.